Listed below are T cell receptor beta chains from one sample, sequenced in a study of cytomegalovirus exposure and HLA in healthy donors. Some clones are missing from TCRdb's copy, which holds only in-frame ones; the method was immunoSEQ multiplex PCR. In the table there are some 150,000 clones, 82% of which are singletons. The sample taken for sequencing was PBMCs. The source is a woman aged 45 to 65 in good health and CMV-seropositive. Each CDR3 is given with its conserved first and last residue. D genes are given only for firm matches. The size entry is marked missing in some rows and otherwise reads once, few, many or a size class.

>TRBV6-6|NA|TRBJ1-3|NA|15
CASSSGHPAGNTIYF
TGTGCCAGCAGTTCCGGACACCCCGCTGGAAACACCATATATTTT
>TRBV5-6|once|TRBJ1-6|NA|13
CASSSGRNSPLHF
TGTGCCAGCAGCTCGGGGAGGAATTCACCCCTCCACTTT
>TRBV11-2|NA|TRBJ2-7|NA|13
CASSLASEYEQYF
TGTGCCAGCAGCTTAGCCTCGGAGTACGAGCAGTACTTC
>TRBV30|NA|TRBJ1-5|TRBD1|14
CAWSEGQGRQPQHF
TGTGCCTGGAGTGAGGGACAGGGTAGGCAGCCCCAGCATTTT
>TRBV6-1|NA|TRBJ2-7|TRBD2|13
CATGGRVGYEQYF
TGTGCCACCGGGGGGAGGGTTGGCTACGAGCAGTACTTC
>TRBV21-1|NA|TRBJ1-5|NA|16
CASSGRTGISNQPQHF
TGTGCCAGCAGCGGACGGACAGGAATTAGCAATCAGCCCCAGCATTTT
>TRBV27|NA|TRBJ2-3|TRBD1|17
CASTQLRTGAGSDTQYF
TGTGCCAGCACCCAACTACGGACAGGGGCTGGGTCAGATACGCAGTATTTT
>TRBV6-5|NA|TRBJ2-1|NA|13
CASVPQSYNEQFF
TGTGCCAGCGTACCACAGTCCTACAATGAGCAGTTCTTC
>TRBV19|NA|TRBJ1-1|NA|13
CASTGIRGAEAFF
TGTGCCAGTACAGGGATCCGGGGGGCTGAAGCTTTCTTT
>TRBV30|NA|TRBJ2-1|TRBD2|15
CAWSVSSGGAIEQFF
TGTGCCTGGAGTGTATCTAGCGGGGGGGCCATTGAGCAGTTCTTC
>TRBV4-1|NA|TRBJ2-7|NA|13
CASSQSTAYEQYF
TGCGCCAGCAGCCAATCGACAGCGTACGAGCAGTACTTC
>TRBV5-1|NA|TRBJ2-7|TRBD2|14
CASSFSGLGYEQYF
TGCGCCAGCAGCTTCTCGGGACTAGGGTACGAGCAGTACTTC
>TRBV7-2|NA|TRBJ2-5|TRBD1|14
CASRPGQGMSEQYF
TGTGCCAGCAGACCGGGACAGGGGATGTCGGAGCAGTACTTC
>TRBV5-4|NA|TRBJ2-1|TRBD2|16
CASSLTSGGAYNEQFF
TGTGCCAGCAGCTTGACTAGCGGGGGGGCTTACAATGAGCAGTTCTTC
>TRBV5-6|once|TRBJ1-1|TRBD1|16
CASSLGTGNMNTEAFF
TGTGCCAGCAGCTTGGGGACAGGGAACATGAACACTGAAGCTTTCTTT
>TRBV7-8|NA|TRBJ1-2|NA|15
CASSPRTAIPYGYTF
TGTGCCAGCAGCCCCCGGACAGCTATCCCCTATGGCTACACCTTC
>TRBV7-2|NA|TRBJ1-1|NA|14
CASSFGTPNTEAFF
TGTGCCAGCAGCTTTGGGACTCCGAACACTGAAGCTTTCTTT
>TRBV7-2|NA|TRBJ1-5|TRBD1|15
CASSKDRVPNQPQHF
TGTGCCAGCAGCAAGGACAGGGTACCCAATCAGCCCCAGCATTTT